Given below is one T cell receptor beta chain in context. Antigen: not known. Method: immunoSEQ multiplex PCR; TCRdb's copy keeps in-frame clones and lacks some. The sample consists of 100,000 to 150,000 clones, around 90% of them appearing once. Trimming took 10 bases from V and 3 from J, leaving 12 bases between them. The germline CDR1 and CDR2 sequences are ENHRY and SYGVKD. This CDR3 spans 12 amino acids. These data originate in a study of T cell responses to AZD1222 COVID-19 vaccine. Study summary: Combined were second doses at about 4 or about 12 weeks.

Study-level findings and limits: Donor demographics were predominantly white British with a female majority; clonal diversity may be underestimated.

This TCR was sampled from an adult in good health. Sequencing was performed on peripheral blood, taken on day 0 of AZD1222 vaccination. The genes are TRBV10-3 and TRBJ1-2; perhaps TRBD1 as D (6 bases). The CDR3 coding sequence is TGTGCCAGTTACAGGGATGACTATGGCTACACCTTC. This translates into CASYRDDYGYTF.